This T cell receptor (beta chain) was identified in a study of T cells in Graves' hyperthyroidism and ophthalmopathy. Study information: Initial diagnosis, before any treatment, was when peripheral blood was collected.

The CDR3 sequence is 11 residues long. V lost 5 bases to trimming and J lost 5 bases, with 6 bases between them. From germline, CDR1 is KGHSH and CDR2 LQKENI. There are many counts of this clonotype. Amplification targeted TCR beta CDR3 regions from RNA transcripts. First-round RT-PCR of the TCR CDR3 relied on the HTBI primer set. TCRdb passed the multiplex PCR reads through MiXCR, listing each CDR3 protein once. The sample consists of some 500,000 distinct CDR3 sequences, approximately 24% of them appearing once. The authors obtained PBMCs from roughly 10 ml of fresh peripheral blood. The sequence was obtained from a woman aged 25-40 years with Graves' ophthalmopathy. The chain has TRBV18 and TRBJ2-5; D gene uncertain. Sequenced input: blood. The CDR3 coding sequence is TGTGCCAGCTCAACAGTGGAGACCCAGTACTTC. Protein sequence: CASSTVETQYF. The whole variable domain, filled in from reference TRBV18 and TRBJ2-5, reads NAGVMQNPRHLVRRRGQEARLRCSPMKGHSHVYWYRQLPEEGLKFMVYLQKENIIDESGMPKERFSAEFPKEGPSILRIQQVVRGDSAAYFCASSTVETQYFGPGTRLLVL.